This T cell receptor beta chain is from a study of blood T cell repertoires in COVID-19. Overall study: PBMCs, B-cell-depleted T cells, or T cells were the source of the cDNA or gDNA that made up the material.

The data were produced by immunoSEQ multiplex PCR, yet TCRdb's version contains in-frame clones alone and is incomplete. Of some 96,000 clones detected, under 90% appear once; the ten largest clones hold roughly 12%. The length of the CDR3 is 18 residues. The germline gives CDR1 SNHLY, CDR2 FYNNEI. Trimming removed 4 bases at V and 5 bases at J, with 26 bases between. The J gene is TRBJ1-1, the V gene TRBV2; no firm D call. The specimen sequenced was peripheral blood. The TCR originated in a human donor in a cohort sampled during active COVID-19. CDR3 nucleotide sequence: TGTGCCAGCAGTGCCCCACCAAGGGCGGGTCTTATCAGGACTGAAGCTTTCTTT. This codes for CASSAPPRAGLIRTEAFF.